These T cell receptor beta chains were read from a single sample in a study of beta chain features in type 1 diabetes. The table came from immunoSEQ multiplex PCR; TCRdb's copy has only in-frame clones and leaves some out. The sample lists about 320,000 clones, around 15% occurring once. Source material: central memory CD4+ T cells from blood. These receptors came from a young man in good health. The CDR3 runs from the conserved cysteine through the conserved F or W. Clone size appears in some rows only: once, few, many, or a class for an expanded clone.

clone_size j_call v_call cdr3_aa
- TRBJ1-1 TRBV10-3 CAMGNGESTEAFF
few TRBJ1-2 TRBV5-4 CASSFYKSAKTGYGYTF
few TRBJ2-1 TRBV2 CASRPDRGLWNEQFF
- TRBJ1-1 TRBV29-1 CSASGTADTEAFF
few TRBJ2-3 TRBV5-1 CASSRYQGADTQYF
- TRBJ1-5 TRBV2 CASSADGLQPQHF
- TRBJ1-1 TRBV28 CASMGGMNTEAFF
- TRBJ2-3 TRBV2 CASSGGPTQYF
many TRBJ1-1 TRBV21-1 CASSKGQGGNTEAFF
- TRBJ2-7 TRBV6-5 CASNPPYGTVDF
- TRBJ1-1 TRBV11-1 CASSRVGGPSEAFF
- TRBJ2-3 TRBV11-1 CASSYSGSGAQYF
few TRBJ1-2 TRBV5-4 CASSLAGQGNFPTF
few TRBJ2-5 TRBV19 CASSKDRGVQYF
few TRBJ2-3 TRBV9 CASSVVASGSGTQYF
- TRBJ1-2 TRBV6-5 CASSSAGDDGYTF
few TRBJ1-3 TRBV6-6 CASAMSPPGNTIYF
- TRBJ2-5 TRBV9 CASSARGGRETQYF
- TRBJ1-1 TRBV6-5 CASSYGGEGEAFF
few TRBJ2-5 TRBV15 CATSGYQETQYF
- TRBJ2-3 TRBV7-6 CASSPRGEGGPSTDTQYF
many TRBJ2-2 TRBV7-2 CASSAYRGTGELFF
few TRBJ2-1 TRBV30 CAWSPGTGGRNEQFF
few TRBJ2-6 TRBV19 CASSTKQTGAISGANVLTF
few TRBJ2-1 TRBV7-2 CASSLNGQGGNEQFF
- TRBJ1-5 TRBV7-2 CASSNLVGRPQHF
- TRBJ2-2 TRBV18 CASSPPPENTGELFF
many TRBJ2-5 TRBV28 CASSSSGTGWQETQYF
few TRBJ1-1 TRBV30 CAWSPRGAEAFF
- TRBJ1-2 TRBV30 CAWTRTGSNYGYTF
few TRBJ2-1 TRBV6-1 CASSDPLGMAGGGRYNEQFF
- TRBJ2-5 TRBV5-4 CASTKQRGDGETQYF
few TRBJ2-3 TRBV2 CASKATPSPDTQYF
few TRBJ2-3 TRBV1 CTSSQGEHCSAPDTQYF
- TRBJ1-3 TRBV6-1 CASSRDFSGNTIYF
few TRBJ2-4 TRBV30 CAWSPPRAKNIQYF
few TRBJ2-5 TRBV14 CASSQARETQYF
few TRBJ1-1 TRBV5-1 CASSFDVNTEAFF
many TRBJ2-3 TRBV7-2 CASSLAGVSTDTQYF
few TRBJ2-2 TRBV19 CASSLFLLMETGELFF
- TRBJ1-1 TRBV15 CATSRDYQGPEAFF
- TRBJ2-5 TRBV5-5 CASRAVSGKETQYF
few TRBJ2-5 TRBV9 CASSYDGEGQYF
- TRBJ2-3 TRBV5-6 CASSLTSGGAQNTQYF
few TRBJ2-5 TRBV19 CASSPRGASSQETQYF
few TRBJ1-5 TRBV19 CASSRWGQGNQPQHF
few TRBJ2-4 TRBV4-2 CASSQDRLAKNIQYF
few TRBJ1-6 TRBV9 CASRLTGGVPLNSPLHF
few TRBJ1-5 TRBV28 CASSFGLTENSNQPQHF
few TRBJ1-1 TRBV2 CASTSGRSTEAFF
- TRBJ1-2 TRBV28 CASSLPLHVGYTF
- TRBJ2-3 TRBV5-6 CASSSGLATDTQYF
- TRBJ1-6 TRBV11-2 CASSLVTVNSPLHF
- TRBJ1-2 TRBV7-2 CASSLAGGRRDGYTF
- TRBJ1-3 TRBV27 CASSLSGRAYSGNTIYF